One and the same sample provided the 13 T cell receptor beta chains below, sequenced in a study of shared clonotypes between healthy human individuals. The naive CD8 fraction comprised CD45RO-negative cells positively selected for CCR7 and excluded terminally differentiated effector memory CD45RA+ cells. Measured with immunoSEQ multiplex PCR; TCRdb has only the in-frame clones, and not every one. This repertoire shows millions of clones, roughly 94% found once; its top ten account for roughly 1.1%. Sequenced sample: naive CD8+ T cells sorted from blood. Receptor source: a man younger than 35 in good health.

The J gene is TRBJ2-7, the V gene TRBV4-1, with 10 bases matching TRBD1. The V gene's germline CDR1 is MGHRA and CDR2 YSYEKL. This CDR3 spans 15 amino acids. V lost 1 base to trimming and J lost 7 bases; unmatched junction nucleotides: 7. This CDR3 is CASSQAGTGVGEQYF. DNA of the CDR3: TGCGCCAGCAGCCAAGCGGGGACAGGGGTGGGGGAGCAGTACTTC.

The chain is built from TRBV6-6 and TRBJ2-5, with 10 bases lining up with TRBD2. The germline gives CDR1 MNHNY, CDR2 SVGAGI (reference sequence). The CDR3 consists of 14 residues. Trimming at V came to 6 bases and at J to 4 bases, leaving 5 bases not matched to a gene. The CDR3 here is CASRPAGGLETQYF. CDR3 nucleotide sequence: TGTGCCAGCAGGCCAGCGGGGGGGCTAGAGACCCAGTACTTC.

This chain links TRBV29-1 with TRBJ2-5, with D tentatively TRBD2 (5 bases). Germline values: CDR1 SQVTM, CDR2 ANQGSEA. With 7 bases removed from V and 5 bases from J, the gap between germline ends came to 26 bases. The CDR3 loop spans 16 amino acids. The CDR3 sequence is CSGGPPDWADEETQYF. The DNA for the CDR3 is TGCAGCGGCGGACCGCCGGACTGGGCCGACGAGGAGACCCAGTACTTC.

The rearrangement links TRBV7-3 to TRBJ2-2; D is unclear. The CDR3 totals 12 residues. The V gene's germline CDR1 is SGHTA and CDR2 FQGTGA. V lost 5 bases and J lost 7, with 8 bases in between. The CDR3 region is CASSPYDGELFF. CDR3 nucleotides: TGTGCCAGCAGCCCTTATGACGGGGAGCTGTTTTTT.

The V call is TRBV10-2, the J call TRBJ2-2; no firm D call. Trimming removed 4 bases from V and 6 bases from J, with 6 bases in between. Looked up from germline, CDR1 is WSHSY and CDR2 is SAAADI. The CDR3 loop spans 12 amino acids. CDR3 coding DNA: TGCGCCAGCAGTGTAGTATCCGGGGAGCTGTTTTTT. Translation: CASSVVSGELFF.

The V gene is TRBV13, the J gene TRBJ2-2, with unresolved D. The CDR3 covers 15 residues. V was cut by 5 bases and J by 0 bases, with 10 bases left in between. Germline V gene sequence: CDR1 PRHDT, CDR2 FYEKMQ (reference sequence). The CDR3 DNA reads TGTGCCAGCAGCGTGAGCGAGACGAACACCGGGGAGCTGTTTTTT. It is translated as CASSVSETNTGELFF.

Comment on this clone: Distinct nucleotide sequences in the sample also encode this CDR3. This chain uses TRBV28 with TRBJ1-1, with 8 bases identical to TRBD1. The CDR3 extends over 14 amino acids. Per the germline V gene, CDR1 is MDHEN and CDR2 is SYDVKM. V was pared by 5 bases and J by 1 base, with 3 bases of the junction left unmatched. The CDR3 nucleotides are TGTGCCAGCAGTGCTACAGGGGGGAACACTGAAGCTTTCTTT. It yields the protein CASSATGGNTEAFF.

V gene TRBV7-2 combines with J gene TRBJ2-7; D remains unclear. The CDR3 spans 15 residues. From germline, CDR1 is SGHTA and CDR2 FQGNSA. V was shortened by 4 bases and J by 7 bases, with 20 bases between the two germline ends. The CDR3 nucleotides read TGTGCCAGCAGCTCCCACCGGGCCGAGGCTGGGGAGCAGTACTTC. It translates to CASSSHRAEAGEQYF.

J is TRBJ2-1 and V is TRBV30, with 7 positions matching TRBD2. The CDR3 spans 13 residues. Germline assignment: CDR1 GTSNPN and CDR2 SVGIG (reference sequence). The V and J ends lost 4 bases and 9 bases, in that order; junction bases with no gene match: 9. The CDR3 nucleotides read TGTGCCTGGACGGCGGGAGAGGGAAGTGAGCAGTTCTTC. The encoded protein is CAWTAGEGSEQFF.

The CDR3 reads CASSYPTWTGVEKLFF. CDR3 DNA: TGTGCCAGCAGTTACCCGACGTGGACAGGGGTTGAAAAACTGTTTTTT. This rearrangement joins TRBV6-6 to TRBJ1-4; 9 nucleotides align to TRBD1. The J segment lost 7 bases and the V segment lost 2 bases, leaving 8 bases of the junction unmatched. The CDR3 length is 16 residues. Germline CDR1 is MNHNY and CDR2 is SVGAGI (reference sequence).

The chain links TRBV19 to TRBJ1-1; D not resolved. V lost 11 bases to trimming and J lost 0 bases, with 10 bases between them. Germline assignment: CDR1 LNHDA and CDR2 SQIVND (reference sequence). The CDR3 is made up of 12 amino acids. The DNA for the CDR3 is TGTGCCTGTACGCGGATGAACACTGAAGCTTTCTTT. Protein: CACTRMNTEAFF.

The chain employs TRBV6-1 and TRBJ2-7, with D uncertain. Germline-derived CDR1 and CDR2 are MNHNS and SASEGT. This CDR3 region has 13 residues. The V end lost 7 bases, the J end lost 1 base, and 11 bases lay between the germline ends. CDR3 nucleotide sequence: TGTGCCAGCACCTCCCAGCTATCCTACGAGCAGTACTTC. Translation gives CASTSQLSYEQYF.

The rearrangement joins TRBV7-2 to TRBJ2-1; 13 nucleotides line up with TRBD2. This CDR3 is 13 amino acids long. The germline gives CDR1 SGHTA, CDR2 FQGNSA. J gave up 8 bases and V 8 bases, and 3 bases lay outside the gene matches. The CDR3 protein is CASRLAGGYEQFF. The CDR3, as DNA: TGTGCCAGCCGACTAGCGGGAGGCTATGAGCAGTTCTTC. Combining the CDR3 with reference TRBV7-2 and TRBJ2-1 gives the whole variable domain GAGVSQSPSNKVTEKGKDVELRCDPISGHTALYWYRQSLGQGLEFLIYFQGNSAPDKSGLPSDRFSAERTGGSVSTLTIQRTQQEDSAVYLCASRLAGGYEQFFGPGTRLTVL.